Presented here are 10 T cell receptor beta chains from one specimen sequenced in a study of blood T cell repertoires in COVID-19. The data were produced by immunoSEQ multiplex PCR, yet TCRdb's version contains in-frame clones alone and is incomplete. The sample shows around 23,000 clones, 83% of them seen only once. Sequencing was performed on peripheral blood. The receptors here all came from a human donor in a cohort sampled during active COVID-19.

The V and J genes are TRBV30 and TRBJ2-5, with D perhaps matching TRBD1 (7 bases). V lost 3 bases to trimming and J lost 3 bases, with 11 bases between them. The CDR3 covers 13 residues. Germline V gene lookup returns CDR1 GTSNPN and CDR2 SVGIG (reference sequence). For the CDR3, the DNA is TGTGCCTGGAGGCGGGACAGTAAAGAGACCCAGTACTTC. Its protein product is CAWRRDSKETQYF.

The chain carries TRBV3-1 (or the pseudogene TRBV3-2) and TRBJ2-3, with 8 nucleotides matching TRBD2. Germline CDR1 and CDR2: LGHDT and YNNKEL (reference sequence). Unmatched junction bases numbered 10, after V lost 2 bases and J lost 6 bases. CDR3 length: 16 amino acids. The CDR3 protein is CASSQPGAGAGDTQYF. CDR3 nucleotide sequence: TGTGCCAGCAGCCAACCCGGAGCGGGGGCCGGGGATACGCAGTATTTT.

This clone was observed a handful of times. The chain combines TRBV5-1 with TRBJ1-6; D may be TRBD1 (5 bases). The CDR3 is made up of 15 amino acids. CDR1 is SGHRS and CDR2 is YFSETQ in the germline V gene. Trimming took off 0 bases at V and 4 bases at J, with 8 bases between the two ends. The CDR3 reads CASSLEGFYNSPLHF. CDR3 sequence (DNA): TGCGCCAGCAGCTTGGAGGGGTTTTATAATTCACCCCTCCACTTT.

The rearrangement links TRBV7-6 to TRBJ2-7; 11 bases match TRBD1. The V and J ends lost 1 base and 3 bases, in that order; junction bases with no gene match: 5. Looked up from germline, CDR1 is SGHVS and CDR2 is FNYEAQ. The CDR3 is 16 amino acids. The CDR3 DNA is TGTGCCAGCAGCTTAGAGGTGGGACAGGGGGGCTACGAGCAGTACTTC. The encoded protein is CASSLEVGQGGYEQYF.

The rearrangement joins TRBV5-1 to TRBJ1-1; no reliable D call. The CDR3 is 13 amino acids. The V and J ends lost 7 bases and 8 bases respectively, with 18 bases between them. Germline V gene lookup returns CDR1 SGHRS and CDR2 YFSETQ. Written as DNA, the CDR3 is TGCGCCAGCTCCTACAATGAAGCGATAGAAGCTTTCTTT. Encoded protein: CASSYNEAIEAFF. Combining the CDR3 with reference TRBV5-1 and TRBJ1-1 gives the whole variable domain KAGVTQTPRYLIKTRGQQVTLSCSPISGHRSVSWYQQTPGQGLQFLFEYFSETQRNKGNFPGRFSGRQFSNSRSEMNVSTLELGDSALYLCASSYNEAIEAFFGQGTRLTVV.

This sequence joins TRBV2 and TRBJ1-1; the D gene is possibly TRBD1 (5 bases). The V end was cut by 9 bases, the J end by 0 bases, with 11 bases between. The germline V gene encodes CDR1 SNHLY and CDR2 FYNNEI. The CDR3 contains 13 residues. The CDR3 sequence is CAREDSLNTEAFF. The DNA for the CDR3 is TGTGCCAGAGAAGACAGTTTGAACACTGAAGCTTTCTTT.

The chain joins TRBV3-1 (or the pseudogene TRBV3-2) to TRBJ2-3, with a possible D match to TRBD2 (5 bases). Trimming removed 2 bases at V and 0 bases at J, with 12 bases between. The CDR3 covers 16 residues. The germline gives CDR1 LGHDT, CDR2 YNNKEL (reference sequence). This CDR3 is CASSQQARTSTDTQYF. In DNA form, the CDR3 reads TGTGCCAGCAGCCAACAGGCTCGGACTAGCACAGATACGCAGTATTTT.

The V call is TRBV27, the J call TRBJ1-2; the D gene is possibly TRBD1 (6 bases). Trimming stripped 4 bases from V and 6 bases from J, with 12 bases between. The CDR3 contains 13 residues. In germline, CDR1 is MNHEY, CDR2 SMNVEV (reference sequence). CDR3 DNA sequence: TGTGCCAGCAGTTCAGCCGACAGGCATGGCTACACCTTC. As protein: CASSSADRHGYTF.

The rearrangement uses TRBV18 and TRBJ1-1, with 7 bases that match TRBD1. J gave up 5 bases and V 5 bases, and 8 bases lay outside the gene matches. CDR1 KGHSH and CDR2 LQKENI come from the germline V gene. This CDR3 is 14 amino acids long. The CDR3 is CASSTATGRTEAFF. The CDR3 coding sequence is TGTGCCAGCTCAACAGCGACAGGGCGGACTGAAGCTTTCTTT.

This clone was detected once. The CDR3 spells CASSTAGNQPQHF. CDR3 nucleotides: TGTGCCAGCAGCACGGCGGGAAATCAGCCCCAGCATTTT. This chain links TRBV11-2 with TRBJ1-5; D not certain. Trimming left V 5 bases short and J 4 bases short, with 9 bases between. Germline-derived CDR1 and CDR2 are SGHAT and FQNNGV. CDR3 length: 13 amino acids.